The next 26 T cell receptor beta chains were all read from a single sample in a study of blood T cell repertoires in COVID-19. Here immunoSEQ multiplex PCR was the method, and the copy in TCRdb shows in-frame clones only, minus some. The sample carries tens of thousands of clones, roughly 82% recorded once. The sequencing sample was made of peripheral blood. All receptors come from a man older than 75 with acute or convalescent COVID-19.

This clone was seen more than once but under ten times. V and J are TRBV6-1 and TRBJ1-5; a weak D match, TRBD1 (6 bases). Per germline, CDR1 MNHNS and CDR2 SASEGT. The CDR3 is made up of 15 amino acids. Between the trimmed V and J ends, which lost 3 bases and 2 bases, there was a span of 11 bases. CDR3 region: CASSEGTRGNQPQHF. The CDR3 nucleotides read TGTGCCAGCAGTGAGGGGACACGGGGCAATCAGCCCCAGCATTTT.

This sequence joins TRBV5-1 and TRBJ1-4; TRBD1 matches at 10 bases. Germline CDR1 is SGHRS and CDR2 is YFSETQ. V shed 6 bases, J shed 7 bases, and the junction held 6 bases outside the gene matches. This CDR3 has 14 residues. The CDR3 protein is CASTRQGAGEKLFF. The CDR3 region has the DNA TGCGCCAGCACCAGACAGGGGGCAGGTGAAAAACTGTTTTTT.

Only one count was recorded for this clone. V gene TRBV6-1 combines with J gene TRBJ1-2; 9 bases match TRBD1. Germline V gene data show CDR1 as MNHNS and CDR2 as SASEGT. This CDR3 is built from 16 residues. The trim removed 4 bases at V and 8 bases at J, leaving 14 bases unmatched. As DNA, the CDR3 is TGTGCCAGCAGTGGGGGGACAGGGATGGGGCTAGGAGGCTACACCTTC. It is translated as CASSGGTGMGLGGYTF.

There are a few counts of this clone. The rearrangement links TRBV7-6 to TRBJ2-7; perhaps TRBD2 as D (5 bases). This CDR3 region has 15 residues. Germline loops: CDR1 SGHVS, CDR2 FNYEAQ. The germline V and J ends were trimmed by 5 bases and 0 bases, with 14 bases remaining between them. CDR3 protein: CASSPRTVSSYEQYF. The CDR3 nucleotides read TGTGCCAGCAGCCCTCGGACTGTAAGCTCCTACGAGCAGTACTTC. Supplemented by reference TRBV7-6 and TRBJ2-7, the full variable domain reads GAGVSQSPRYKVTKRGQDVALRCDPISGHVSLYWYRQALGQGPEFLTYFNYEAQQDKSGLPNDRFSAERPEGSISTLTIQRTEQRDSAMYRCASSPRTVSSYEQYFGPGTRLTVT.

Written as DNA, the CDR3 is TGTGCCAGCAGTCGGGAGGCGGAATATGGCTACACCTTC. Residues: CASSREAEYGYTF. The rearrangement links TRBV2 to TRBJ1-2, with no clear D. Trimming removed 5 bases at V and 5 bases at J, with 12 bases between. This CDR3 comprises 13 residues. CDR1 is SNHLY, CDR2 FYNNEI, per germline.

This rearrangement joins TRBV6-5 to TRBJ1-4; no clear D. Germline V gene lookup returns CDR1 MNHEY and CDR2 SVGAGI. There are 11 residues in the CDR3. The germline V and J ends were trimmed by 8 bases and 3 bases, with 4 bases remaining between them. The CDR3 loop is CASGANEKLFF. CDR3 DNA sequence: TGTGCCAGCGGAGCTAATGAAAAACTGTTTTTT.

The J gene is TRBJ2-3, the V gene TRBV6-5, with 8 bases matching TRBD2. The J segment lost 0 bases and the V segment lost 6 bases, leaving 5 bases of the junction unmatched. Per germline, CDR1 MNHEY and CDR2 SVGAGI. There are 15 residues in the CDR3. In nucleotides, the CDR3 is TGTGCCAGCAGCCTAGCGGGCAGTAGCACAGATACGCAGTATTTT. Translating gives CASSLAGSSTDTQYF.

The J gene is TRBJ1-3, the V gene TRBV9; perhaps TRBD1 as D (6 bases). CDR1 is SGDLS, CDR2 YYNGEE, per germline. The CDR3 is made up of 15 amino acids. Trimming cost V 2 bases and J 2 bases, with 11 bases left between them. CDR3 DNA: TGTGCCAGCAGCGTGGCCACAGGGCCTGGAAACACCATATATTTT. Translation: CASSVATGPGNTIYF.

On this clone: A junction boundary mismatches the germline segment, possibly from a read error. The chain combines TRBV6-5 with TRBJ1-2; TRBD1 matches 12 bases. The CDR3 is made up of 15 amino acids. Germline V gene lookup returns CDR1 MNHEY and CDR2 SVGAGI. The CDR3: CASSHSGTGGGGYTF. CDR3 DNA: TGTGCCAGCAGTCACTCCGGGACAGGGGGCGGTGGCTACACCTTC.

V is TRBV2 and J is TRBJ1-1, with D perhaps matching TRBD1 (6 bases). Germline loops: CDR1 SNHLY, CDR2 FYNNEI. The CDR3 spans 13 residues. The ends were cut back, 5 bases at V and 6 bases at J, with 13 bases in the middle. For the CDR3, the DNA is TGTGCCAGCAGTTACAGGGTAGGAGCTGAAGCTTTCTTT. Protein product: CASSYRVGAEAFF.

The V and J genes are TRBV6-6 and TRBJ1-6; possibly TRBD1 for D (5 bases). CDR1 is MNHNY and CDR2 is SVGAGI in the germline V gene (reference sequence). The V end lost 7 bases, the J end lost 6 bases, and 10 bases lay between the germline ends. This CDR3 comprises 13 residues. Here the CDR3 reads CASKGSINSPLHF. The CDR3 region has the DNA TGTGCCAGCAAGGGGTCGATTAATTCACCCCTCCACTTT.

The count of this clone is one. CDR3: CASTRGINQPQHF. CDR3 coding DNA: TGTGCCAGCACGAGGGGGATAAATCAGCCCCAGCATTTT. The rearrangement links TRBV12-3 or TRBV12-4 to TRBJ1-5; TRBD1 is a possible D gene (6 bases). V was trimmed by 7 bases and J by 4 bases, leaving 11 bases between them. This CDR3 is built from 13 residues.

This chain connects TRBV5-1 to TRBJ1-1; D unresolved. CDR3 length equals 14 residues. The V gene's germline CDR1 is SGHRS and CDR2 YFSETQ. Deletions cut 2 bases from V and 1 base from J, with 9 bases between. The CDR3 coding sequence is TGCGCCAGCAGCTTCTTGGCGGAGAACACTGAAGCTTTCTTT. The encoded protein is CASSFLAENTEAFF.

The chain combines TRBV19 with TRBJ1-4; weak D call: TRBD1 (6 bases). This CDR3 has 15 residues. The V end was cut by 8 bases, the J end by 0 bases, with 13 bases between. Germline lookup yields CDR1 LNHDA and CDR2 SQIVND (reference sequence). The CDR3 reads CASSRDKATNEKLFF. The CDR3 region has the DNA TGTGCCAGTTCCCGGGACAAAGCAACTAATGAAAAACTGTTTTTT.

The chain uses TRBV19 and TRBJ2-1; D gene unclear. The CDR3 covers 12 residues. Germline loops: CDR1 LNHDA, CDR2 SQIVND (reference sequence). Trimming left V 3 bases short and J 5 bases short, with 5 bases between. The CDR3 nucleotides read TGTGCCAGTAGTATGCGGCACAATGAGCAGTTCTTC. Its protein product is CASSMRHNEQFF.

In DNA form, the CDR3 reads TGCGCCAGCAGCCACCGGGGACTAGGGGGAGGCCAAGAGACCCAGTACTTC. Its translation is CASSHRGLGGGQETQYF. J is TRBJ2-5 and V is TRBV4-1; 8 bases map to TRBD2. Germline-derived CDR1 and CDR2 are MGHRA and YSYEKL. Trimming took 3 bases from V and 1 from J; bases not matched to a gene: 10. This CDR3 is built from 17 residues.

A word on this clone: A read error may account for a junction end that differs from germline. The rearrangement links TRBV7-9 to TRBJ1-2, with 8 nucleotides matching TRBD1. Germline lookup yields CDR1 SEHNR and CDR2 FQNEAQ (reference sequence). The CDR3 is 14 amino acids. The DNA for the CDR3 is TGTGCCAGCAGCTTAGGACAGACAGGGGCGGATGATCGCTTC. Encoded protein: CASSLGQTGADDRF.

The chain links TRBV19 to TRBJ1-2; D remains ambiguous. The CDR3 is made up of 13 amino acids. Germline CDR1 is LNHDA and CDR2 is SQIVND (reference sequence). V lost 10 bases and J 4 bases, leaving 16 bases between the germline ends. The CDR3 bases are TGTGCCACCCCGGGAGCGGCGTTCTATGGCTACACCTTC. Translated, it gives CATPGAAFYGYTF.

The chain couples TRBV19 to TRBJ2-7; D unclear. Trimming stripped 6 bases from V and 2 bases from J, with 11 bases between. Germline loops: CDR1 LNHDA, CDR2 SQIVND (reference sequence). This CDR3 spans 13 amino acids. The DNA for the CDR3 is TGTGCCAGTAGCCAGCCACGGGCCTACGAGCAGTACTTC. Protein product: CASSQPRAYEQYF.

This rearrangement joins TRBV5-6 to TRBJ1-5; D is possibly TRBD1 (5 bases). Germline V gene sequence: CDR1 SGHDT, CDR2 YYEEEE. The CDR3 loop spans 14 amino acids. Trimming removed 4 bases from V and 6 bases from J, with 14 bases in between. CDR3 bases: TGTGCCAGCAGCCAAAGACAGAAGGCTCAGCCCCAGCATTTT. Encoded protein: CASSQRQKAQPQHF.

This chain links TRBV7-8 with TRBJ1-6, with TRBD1 as a possible D gene (5 bases). Between the trimmed V and J ends, which lost 1 base and 8 bases, there was a span of 12 bases. Germline lookup yields CDR1 SGHVS and CDR2 FQNEAQ. The CDR3 covers 15 residues. The CDR3 coding sequence is TGTGCCAGCAGCTTAGAAGCAGGGCCGTATTCACCCCTCCACTTT. Its translation: CASSLEAGPYSPLHF.

The chain uses TRBV19 and TRBJ2-3; TRBD2 aligns across 7 bases. After removal of 4 bases from V and 0 bases from J, the junction contained 4 bases not matched to a gene. The CDR3 has 15 amino acids. Germline-derived CDR1 and CDR2 are LNHDA and SQIVND (reference sequence). CDR3 loop: CASSSRGDSTDTQYF. CDR3 nucleotides: TGTGCCAGTAGTAGCCGGGGGGATAGCACAGATACGCAGTATTTT.

This clone was detected once. J is TRBJ1-5 and V is TRBV6-5; 7 bases agree with TRBD1. V lost 5 bases, J lost 6 bases, and 4 bases stayed unmatched. Germline V lookup: CDR1 MNHEY, CDR2 SVGAGI. The CDR3 runs to 13 residues. This CDR3 is CASSTGVSQPQHF. The CDR3 DNA is TGTGCCAGCAGTACAGGGGTAAGTCAGCCCCAGCATTTT.

The CDR3 bases are TGTGCCAGTAGTATAGGTTCCGGCAGGGGATTTGCTGAAGCTTTCTTT. Protein product: CASSIGSGRGFAEAFF. V usage is TRBV19 and J usage is TRBJ1-1, with a possible D match to TRBD1 (6 bases). V shed 1 base and J shed 6 bases, with 18 bases lying between them. This CDR3 contains 16 residues. CDR1 is LNHDA, CDR2 SQIVND, per germline (reference sequence).

The V call is TRBV18, the J call TRBJ1-1; no definite D call. The germline V gene encodes CDR1 KGHSH and CDR2 LQKENI. This CDR3 is built from 14 residues. V was trimmed by 0 bases and J by 0 bases, leaving 5 bases between them. CDR3 residues: CASSPPSVNTEAFF. Written as DNA, the CDR3 is TGTGCCAGCTCACCACCGTCGGTGAACACTGAAGCTTTCTTT.

The V gene is TRBV5-1, the J gene TRBJ2-5, with 14 bases that match TRBD2. After removal of 5 bases from V and 0 bases from J, the junction contained 9 bases not matched to a gene. The CDR3 totals 18 residues. Germline assignment: CDR1 SGHRS and CDR2 YFSETQ. The CDR3 sequence: CASRAGTSGGPHQETQYF. CDR3 nucleotides: TGCGCCAGCAGGGCCGGGACTAGCGGGGGACCCCACCAAGAGACCCAGTACTTC.